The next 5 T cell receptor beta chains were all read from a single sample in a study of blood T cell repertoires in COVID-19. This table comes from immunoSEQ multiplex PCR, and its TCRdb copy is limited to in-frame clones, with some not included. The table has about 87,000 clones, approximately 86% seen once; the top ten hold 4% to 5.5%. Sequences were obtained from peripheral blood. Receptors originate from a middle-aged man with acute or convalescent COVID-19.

The CDR3 nucleotides are TGTGCCAGCAGCGGAAGGGGGCGGATCAATCAGCCCCAGCATTTT. Residues: CASSGRGRINQPQHF. The genes are TRBV5-6 and TRBJ1-5, with 7 bases identical to TRBD1. Germline V lookup: CDR1 SGHDT, CDR2 YYEEEE. V shed 4 bases and J 3 bases; nucleotides not matched to a gene: 7. CDR3 length: 15 residues.

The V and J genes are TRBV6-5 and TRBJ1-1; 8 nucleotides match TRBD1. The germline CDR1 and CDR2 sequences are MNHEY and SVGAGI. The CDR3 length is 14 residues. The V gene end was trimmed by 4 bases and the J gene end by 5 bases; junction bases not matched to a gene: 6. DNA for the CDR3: TGTGCCAGCAGTTCTCAGGGGGCGAGGACTGAAGCTTTCTTT. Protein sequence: CASSSQGARTEAFF.

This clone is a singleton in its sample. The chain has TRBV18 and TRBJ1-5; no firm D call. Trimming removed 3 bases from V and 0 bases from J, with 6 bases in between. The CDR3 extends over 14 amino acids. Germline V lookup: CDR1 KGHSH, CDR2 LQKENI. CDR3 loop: CASSPGVSNQPQHF. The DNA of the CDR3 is TGTGCCAGCTCACCCGGGGTTAGCAATCAGCCCCAGCATTTT. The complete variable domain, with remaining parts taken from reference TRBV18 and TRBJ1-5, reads NAGVMQNPRHLVRRRGQEARLRCSPMKGHSHVYWYRQLPEEGLKFMVYLQKENIIDESGMPKERFSAEFPKEGPSILRIQQVVRGDSAAYFCASSPGVSNQPQHFGDGTRLSIL.

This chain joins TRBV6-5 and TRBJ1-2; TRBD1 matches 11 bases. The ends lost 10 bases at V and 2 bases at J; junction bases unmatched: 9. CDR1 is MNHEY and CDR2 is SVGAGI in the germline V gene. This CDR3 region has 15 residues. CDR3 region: CATQDRGRTNYGYTF. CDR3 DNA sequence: TGTGCCACCCAGGACAGGGGGCGTACGAACTATGGCTACACCTTC.

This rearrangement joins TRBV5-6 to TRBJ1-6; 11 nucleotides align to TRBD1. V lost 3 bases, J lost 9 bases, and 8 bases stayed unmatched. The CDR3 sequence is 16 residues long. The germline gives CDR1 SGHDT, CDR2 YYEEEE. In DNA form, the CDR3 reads TGTGCCAGCAGCTACCGGACAGGGGGCGCAGGTTCACCCCTCCACTTT. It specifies CASSYRTGGAGSPLHF.